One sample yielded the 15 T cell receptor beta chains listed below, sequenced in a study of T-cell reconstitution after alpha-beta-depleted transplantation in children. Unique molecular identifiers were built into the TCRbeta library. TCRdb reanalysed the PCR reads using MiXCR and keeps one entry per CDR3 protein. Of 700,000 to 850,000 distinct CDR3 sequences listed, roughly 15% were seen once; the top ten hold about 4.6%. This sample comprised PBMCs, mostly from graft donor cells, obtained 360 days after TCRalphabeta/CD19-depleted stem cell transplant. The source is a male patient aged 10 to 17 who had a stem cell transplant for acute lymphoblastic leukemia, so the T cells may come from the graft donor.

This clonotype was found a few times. The CDR3 bases are TGTGCCGGGACAGGCCATGCCTACGAGCAGTACTTC. It encodes CAGTGHAYEQYF. The genes are TRBV2 and TRBJ2-7; 8 bases fit TRBD1. Germline CDR1 is SNHLY and CDR2 is FYNNEI. J lost 2 bases, V lost 11 bases, and 5 bases had no gene match. The CDR3 covers 12 residues.

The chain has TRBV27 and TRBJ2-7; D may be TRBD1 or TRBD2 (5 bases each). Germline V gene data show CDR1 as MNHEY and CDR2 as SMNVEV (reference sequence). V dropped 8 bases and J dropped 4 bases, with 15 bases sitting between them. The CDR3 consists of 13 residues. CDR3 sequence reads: CASGHSGTYEQYF. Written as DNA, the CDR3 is TGTGCCAGCGGCCACTCAGGGACGTACGAGCAGTACTTC.

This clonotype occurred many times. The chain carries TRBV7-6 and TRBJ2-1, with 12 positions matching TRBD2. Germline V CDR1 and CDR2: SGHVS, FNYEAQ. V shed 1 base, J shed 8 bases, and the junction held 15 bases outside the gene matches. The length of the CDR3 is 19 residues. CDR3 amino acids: CASSLEGGILAGGAYEQFF. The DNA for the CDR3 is TGTGCCAGCAGCTTAGAAGGGGGTATACTAGCGGGAGGTGCTTATGAGCAGTTCTTC. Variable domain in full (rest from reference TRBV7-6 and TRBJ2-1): GAGVSQSPRYKVTKRGQDVALRCDPISGHVSLYWYRQALGQGPEFLTYFNYEAQQDKSGLPNDRFSAERPEGSISTLTIQRTEQRDSAMYRCASSLEGGILAGGAYEQFFGPGTRLTVL.

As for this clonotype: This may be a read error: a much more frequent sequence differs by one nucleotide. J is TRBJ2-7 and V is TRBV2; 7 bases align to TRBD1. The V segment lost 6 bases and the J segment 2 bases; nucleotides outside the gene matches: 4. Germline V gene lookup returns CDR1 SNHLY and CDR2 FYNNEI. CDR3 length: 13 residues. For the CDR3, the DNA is TGTGCCAGCAGGCCCGGACAGGCCTACGAGCAGTACTTC. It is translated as CASRPGQAYEQYF.

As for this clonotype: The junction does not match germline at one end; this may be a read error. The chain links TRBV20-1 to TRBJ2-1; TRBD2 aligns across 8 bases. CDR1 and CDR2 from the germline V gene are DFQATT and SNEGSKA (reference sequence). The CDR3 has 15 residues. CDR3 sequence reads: CCAGPPAGDYNEQFF. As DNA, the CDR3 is TGCTGTGCAGGCCCCCCAGCGGGAGATTACAATGAGCAGTTCTTC.

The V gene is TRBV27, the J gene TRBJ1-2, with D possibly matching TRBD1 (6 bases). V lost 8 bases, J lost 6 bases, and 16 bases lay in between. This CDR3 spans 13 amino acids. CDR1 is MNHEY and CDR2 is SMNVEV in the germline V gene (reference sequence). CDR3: CASLGGADDGYTF. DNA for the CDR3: TGTGCCAGCCTCGGGGGGGCGGACGATGGCTACACCTTC.

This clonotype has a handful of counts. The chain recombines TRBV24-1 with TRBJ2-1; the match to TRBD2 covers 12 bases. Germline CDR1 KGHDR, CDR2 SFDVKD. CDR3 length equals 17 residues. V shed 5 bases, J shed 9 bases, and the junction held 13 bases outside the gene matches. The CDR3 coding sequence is TGTGCCACCAGTGCCCCCTTGCTAGCGGGAGGGCACACTGAGCAGTTCTTC. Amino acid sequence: CATSAPLLAGGHTEQFF.

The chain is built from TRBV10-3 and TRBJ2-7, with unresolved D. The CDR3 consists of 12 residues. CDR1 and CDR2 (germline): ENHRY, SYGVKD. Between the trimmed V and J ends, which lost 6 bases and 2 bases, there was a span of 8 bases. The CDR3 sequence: CAISQSPYEQYF. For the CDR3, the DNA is TGTGCCATCAGCCAGAGTCCCTACGAGCAGTACTTC.

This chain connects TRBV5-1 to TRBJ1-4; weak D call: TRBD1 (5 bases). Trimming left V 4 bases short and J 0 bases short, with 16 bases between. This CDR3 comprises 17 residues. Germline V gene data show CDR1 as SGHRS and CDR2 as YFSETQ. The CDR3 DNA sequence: TGCGCCAGCAGCCCAGTCCCGGGACCTTCAACTAATGAAAAACTGTTTTTT. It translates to CASSPVPGPSTNEKLFF.

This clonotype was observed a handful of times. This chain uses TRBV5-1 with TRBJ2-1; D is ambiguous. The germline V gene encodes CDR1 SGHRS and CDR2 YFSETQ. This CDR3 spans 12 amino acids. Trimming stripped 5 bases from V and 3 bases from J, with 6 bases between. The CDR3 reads CASRGHYNEQFF. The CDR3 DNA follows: TGCGCCAGCAGAGGCCACTACAATGAGCAGTTCTTC.

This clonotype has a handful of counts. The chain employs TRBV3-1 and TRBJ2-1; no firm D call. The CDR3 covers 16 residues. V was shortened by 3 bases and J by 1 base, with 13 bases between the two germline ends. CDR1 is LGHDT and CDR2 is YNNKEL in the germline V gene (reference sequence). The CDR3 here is CASSHPKSGSYNEQFF. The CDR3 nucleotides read TGTGCCAGCAGCCACCCCAAAAGTGGTTCCTACAATGAGCAGTTCTTC.

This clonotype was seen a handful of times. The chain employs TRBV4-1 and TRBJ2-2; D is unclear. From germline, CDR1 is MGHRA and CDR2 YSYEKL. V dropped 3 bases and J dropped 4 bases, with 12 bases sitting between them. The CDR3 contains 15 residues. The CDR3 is CASSQAVLITGELFF. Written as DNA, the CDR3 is TGCGCCAGCAGCCAGGCCGTCCTCATCACCGGGGAGCTGTTTTTT.

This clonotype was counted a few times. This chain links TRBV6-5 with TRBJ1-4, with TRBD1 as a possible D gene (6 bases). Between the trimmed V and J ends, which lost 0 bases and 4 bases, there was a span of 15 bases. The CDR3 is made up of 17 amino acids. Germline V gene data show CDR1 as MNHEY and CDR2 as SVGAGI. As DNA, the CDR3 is TGTGCCAGCAGTTACTCGATGTGGTACAGGGATAATGAAAAACTGTTTTTT. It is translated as CASSYSMWYRDNEKLFF.

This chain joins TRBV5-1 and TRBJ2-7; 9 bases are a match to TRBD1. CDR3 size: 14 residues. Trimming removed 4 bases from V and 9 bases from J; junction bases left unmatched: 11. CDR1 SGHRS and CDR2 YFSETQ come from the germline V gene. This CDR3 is CASSLTGGPVVQYF. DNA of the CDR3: TGCGCCAGCAGCCTAACAGGGGGCCCCGTCGTGCAGTACTTC.

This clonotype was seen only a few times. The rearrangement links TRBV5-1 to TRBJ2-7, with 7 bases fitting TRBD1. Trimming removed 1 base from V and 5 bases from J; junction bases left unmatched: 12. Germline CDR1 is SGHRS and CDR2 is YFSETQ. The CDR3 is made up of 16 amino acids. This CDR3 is CASSLTLRQGSHEQYF. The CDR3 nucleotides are TGCGCCAGCAGCTTGACCCTTCGACAGGGATCGCACGAGCAGTACTTC.